The 4 T cell receptor beta chains presented below share a single source sample, sequenced in a study of T-cell reconstitution after alpha-beta-depleted transplantation in children. For TCRbeta, the library was prepared with unique molecular identifiers. TCRdb re-called the PCR reads with MiXCR, one entry per CDR3 protein. The table records a few hundred thousand distinct CDR3 sequences, roughly 13% of them present only once. The sequenced sample was PBMCs, mostly from graft donor cells, obtained 360 days after TCRalphabeta/CD19-depleted stem cell transplant. Source of these receptors: a male patient aged 10 to 17 who had a stem cell transplant for acute myeloid leukemia, so the T cells may come from the graft donor.

This clonotype was detected many times. The genes are TRBV21-1 and TRBJ2-7; TRBD1, the table's D call, lacks a check against the DNA. TRBV21-1 is designated a pseudogene. This CDR3 has 17 residues. The CDR3: CASSLQRGGAVSYEQYF. The CDR3 DNA reads TGTGCCAGCAGCCTCCAACGGGGGGGCGCGGTCTCCTACGAGCAGTACTTC.

This clonotype was recorded a few times. The chain uses TRBV7-9 and TRBJ2-7; 11 bases agree with TRBD1. This CDR3 is built from 17 residues. Germline assignment: CDR1 SEHNR and CDR2 FQNEAQ (reference sequence). The V gene end was trimmed by 3 bases and the J gene end by 3 bases; junction bases not matched to a gene: 10. The CDR3 spells CASSLGPVGTGGYEQYF. CDR3 DNA: TGTGCCAGCAGCTTGGGCCCCGTCGGGACAGGGGGCTACGAGCAGTACTTC. Full variable domain (remainder filled in from reference TRBV7-9 and TRBJ2-7): DTGVSQNPRHKITKRGQNVTFRCDPISEHNRLYWYRQTLGQGPEFLTYFQNEAQLEKSRLLSDRFSAERPKGSFSTLEIQRTEQGDSAMYLCASSLGPVGTGGYEQYFGPGTRLTVT.

The J gene is TRBJ2-4, the V gene TRBV28; 11 bases line up with TRBD2. CDR1 and CDR2 (germline): MDHEN, SYDVKM. J gave up 0 bases and V 3 bases, and 13 bases lay outside the gene matches. The CDR3 runs to 20 residues. CDR3: CASSFPNLAGGAVAKNIQYF. CDR3 DNA: TGTGCCAGCAGTTTTCCTAACCTAGCGGGAGGTGCAGTAGCCAAAAACATTCAGTACTTC.

This clonotype was seen at least ten times. The chain links TRBV28 to TRBJ1-1; D unresolved. The CDR3 is made up of 11 amino acids. Trimming shortened V by 6 bases and J by 4 bases, and 6 bases separated the two germline ends. The germline gives CDR1 MDHEN, CDR2 SYDVKM. Here the CDR3 DNA reads TGTGCCAGCAGGGTGGGCACTGAAGCTTTCTTT. Protein sequence: CASRVGTEAFF.